Sequencing of this T cell receptor beta chain was carried out in a study of cytomegalovirus exposure and HLA in healthy donors. Study observations and caveats: V- and J-gene trimming in TCR beta was tied to a missense DCLRE1C variant by an analysis performed later. In a later analysis, DRB1 alleles had the most associated TCRs; HLA-C alleles the fewest. It is likely that the observed cluster of highly shared sequence variants was a sequencing artifact.

The PCR ran on 60 Vbeta and 13 Jbeta primers. Using immunoSEQ multiplex PCR, the repertoire was profiled, and TCRdb retains in-frame clones only, with some absent. The sample contains about 140,000 clones, 70% to 85% of which appear only once. Points on this clone: Its antigen remains unknown.

Input material: PBMCs. This receptor was identified in a middle-aged woman in good health and CMV-seronegative.

DNA for the CDR3: TGTGCCAGCTCACCGGGTAGGGGGCTGAACGAGCAGTACTTC. This codes for CASSPGRGLNEQYF. This chain joins TRBV18 and TRBJ2-7; 7 bases agree with TRBD1. V trimming: 3 bases; J trimming: 5 bases; junction bases outside the gene matches: 7. This CDR3 has 14 residues. Germline V gene lookup returns CDR1 KGHSH and CDR2 LQKENI.